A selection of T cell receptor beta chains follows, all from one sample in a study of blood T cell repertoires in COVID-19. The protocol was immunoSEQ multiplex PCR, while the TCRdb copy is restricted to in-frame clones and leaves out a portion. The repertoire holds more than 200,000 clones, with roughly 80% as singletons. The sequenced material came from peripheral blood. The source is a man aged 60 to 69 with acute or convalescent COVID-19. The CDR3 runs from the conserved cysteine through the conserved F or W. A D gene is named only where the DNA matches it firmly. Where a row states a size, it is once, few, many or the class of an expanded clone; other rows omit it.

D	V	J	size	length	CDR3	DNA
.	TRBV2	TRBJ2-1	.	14	CASSENRVGDEQFF	TGTGCCAGCAGTGAAAACCGGGTCGGGGATGAGCAGTTCTTC
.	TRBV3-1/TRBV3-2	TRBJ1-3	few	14	CASSPSSGGNTIYF	TGTGCCAGCAGCCCATCAAGCGGGGGAAACACCATATATTTT
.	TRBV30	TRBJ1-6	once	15	CAWSVRSGVWSPLHF	TGTGCCTGGAGTGTACGATCGGGGGTTTGGTCACCCCTCCACTTT
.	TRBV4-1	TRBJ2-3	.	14	CASSQQQRTDTQYF	TGCGCCAGCAGCCAACAACAGCGCACAGATACGCAGTATTTT
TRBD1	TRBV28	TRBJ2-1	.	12	CASRKQGVEQFF	TGTGCCAGCAGGAAACAGGGGGTTGAGCAGTTCTTC
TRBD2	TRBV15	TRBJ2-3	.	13	CATSRELADTQYF	TGTGCCACCAGCAGAGAACTAGCGGATACGCAGTATTTT
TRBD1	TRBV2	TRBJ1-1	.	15	CASSSGQGAYTEAFF	TGTGCCAGCAGCTCCGGACAGGGGGCATACACTGAAGCTTTCTTT
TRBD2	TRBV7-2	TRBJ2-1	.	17	CASSLKPSGRADNEQFF	TGTGCCAGCAGCTTGAAACCAAGCGGGAGGGCCGACAATGAGCAGTTCTTC
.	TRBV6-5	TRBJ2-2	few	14	CASRSGSAAGELFF	TGTGCCAGCCGTAGCGGAAGTGCGGCCGGGGAGCTGTTTTTT
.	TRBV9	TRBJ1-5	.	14	CASSASDGNQPQHF	TGTGCCAGCAGCGCCAGTGATGGCAATCAGCCCCAGCATTTT
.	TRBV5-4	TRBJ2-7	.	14	CASSRGRGAYEQYF	TGTGCCAGCAGCCGGGGGAGAGGAGCCTACGAGCAGTACTTC
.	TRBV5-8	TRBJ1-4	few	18	CASSLERGKWSKGEKLFF	TGTGCCAGCAGCTTGGAAAGGGGGAAGTGGTCTAAGGGCGAAAAACTGTTTTTT
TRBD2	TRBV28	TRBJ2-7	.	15	CASSLSGLPTYEQYF	TGTGCCAGCAGTTTATCGGGACTACCAACCTACGAGCAGTACTTC
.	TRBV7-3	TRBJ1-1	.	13	CASSLSLNTEAFF	TGTGCCAGCAGCTTATCCTTGAACACTGAAGCTTTCTTT
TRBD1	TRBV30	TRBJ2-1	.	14	CAWMLGQGLDEQFF	TGTGCCTGGATGTTGGGACAGGGGCTAGATGAGCAGTTCTTC
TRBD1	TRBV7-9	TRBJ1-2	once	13	CASSLNRGYGYTF	TGTGCCAGCAGCTTAAACAGGGGGTATGGCTACACCTTC
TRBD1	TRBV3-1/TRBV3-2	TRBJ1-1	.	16	CASSQGDRGRFTEAFF	TGTGCCAGCAGCCAAGGAGACAGGGGGCGGTTCACTGAAGCTTTCTTT
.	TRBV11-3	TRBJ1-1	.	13	CASSLDQGGEAFF	TGTGCCAGCAGCTTAGATCAGGGTGGTGAAGCTTTCTTT
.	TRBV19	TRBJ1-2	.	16	CASSIAGAPPNYGYTF	TGTGCCAGTAGTATCGCGGGGGCGCCTCCTAACTATGGCTACACCTTC
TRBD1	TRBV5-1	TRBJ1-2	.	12	CASSGQGYGYTF	TGCGCCAGCAGTGGACAGGGCTATGGCTACACCTTC
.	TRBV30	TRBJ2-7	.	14	CAWSAGVAPYEQYF	TGTGCCTGGAGTGCGGGGGTGGCACCCTACGAGCAGTACTTC
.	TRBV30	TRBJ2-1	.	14	CAWGEGGSYNEQFF	TGTGCCTGGGGTGAGGGGGGGTCCTACAATGAGCAGTTCTTC
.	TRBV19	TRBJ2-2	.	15	CASRNRAVNTGELFF	TGTGCCAGTCGGAACAGGGCGGTGAACACCGGGGAGCTGTTTTTT
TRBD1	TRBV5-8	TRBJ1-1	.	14	CASSPGQGRTEAFF	TGTGCCAGCAGCCCGGGACAGGGAAGAACTGAAGCTTTCTTT
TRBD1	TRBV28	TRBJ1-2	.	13	CASSPGTVYGYTF	TGTGCCAGCAGTCCTGGGACAGTCTATGGCTACACCTTC
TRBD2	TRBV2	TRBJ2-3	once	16	CASIPTSSGVGDTQYF	TGTGCCAGCATTCCGACCTCTAGCGGGGTGGGAGATACGCAGTATTTT
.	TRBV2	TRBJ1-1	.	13	CASSETEGTEAFF	TGTGCCAGCAGCGAGACAGAAGGTACTGAAGCTTTCTTT
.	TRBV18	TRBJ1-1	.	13	CASSPVANTEAFF	TGTGCCAGCTCACCGGTAGCGAACACTGAAGCTTTCTTT
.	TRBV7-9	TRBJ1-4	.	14	CASSLREGNEKLFF	TGTGCCAGCAGCTTACGGGAGGGGAATGAAAAACTGTTTTTT
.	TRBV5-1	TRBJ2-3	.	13	CASSLTGTDTQYF	TGCGCCAGCAGCTTAACAGGGACGGATACGCAGTATTTT
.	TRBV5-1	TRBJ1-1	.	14	CASSLVQVDTEAFF	TGCGCCAGCAGCTTGGTACAGGTAGACACTGAAGCTTTCTTT
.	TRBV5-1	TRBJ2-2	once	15	CASSLAAGGTGELFF	TGCGCCAGCAGCTTGGCAGCCGGGGGCACCGGGGAGCTGTTTTTT
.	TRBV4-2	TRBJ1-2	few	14	CASSPGLDDYGYTF	TGTGCCAGCAGCCCTGGCCTTGATGACTATGGCTACACCTTC
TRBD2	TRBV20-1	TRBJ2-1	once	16	CSASDPGGGSYNEQFF	TGCAGTGCTAGTGACCCCGGGGGGGGGTCCTACAATGAGCAGTTCTTC
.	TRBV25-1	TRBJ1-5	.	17	CASSESLAGDSNQPQHF	TGTGCCAGCAGTGAATCGTTGGCAGGGGATAGCAATCAGCCCCAGCATTTT
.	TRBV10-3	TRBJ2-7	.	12	CAISDLYYEQYF	TGTGCCATCAGTGATCTGTATTACGAGCAGTACTTC
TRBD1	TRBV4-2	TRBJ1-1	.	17	CASSLLPTGAENTEAFF	TGTGCCAGCAGCCTCCTTCCAACAGGGGCAGAGAACACTGAAGCTTTCTTT
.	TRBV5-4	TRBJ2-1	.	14	CASSETRESFTQFF	TGTGCCAGCAGCGAGACAAGGGAGTCTTTTACGCAGTTCTTC
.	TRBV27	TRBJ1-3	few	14	CASSRSGGGNTIYF	TGTGCCAGCAGTCGCTCGGGTGGGGGAAACACCATATATTTT
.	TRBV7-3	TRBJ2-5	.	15	CASSRWAGGLETQYF	TGTGCCAGCAGCCGATGGGCCGGGGGGCTGGAGACCCAGTACTTC
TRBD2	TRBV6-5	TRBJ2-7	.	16	CASSYSGLAGDYEQYF	TGTGCCAGCAGTTACTCGGGTCTAGCGGGCGATTACGAGCAGTACTTC